A single sample gave rise to the 10 T cell receptor beta chains below, sequenced in a study of CD8 T cells in ankylosing spondylitis. Regarding the study as a whole: Characteristic, it appeared, of ankylosing spondylitis blood was a TCR beta motif of roughly 8 highly homologous variants.

Antigens of these TCRs are unknown. TCRdb re-called the 5' RACE reads through MiXCR, storing one row per CDR3 protein. The sample records 400,000 or so distinct CDR3 sequences, approximately 26% being singletons. Sequencing was done on a sample of blood, either unsorted or a sorted T cell fraction (not recorded which). These receptor sequences come from a male donor with ankylosing spondylitis.

The chain is built from TRBV29-1 and TRBJ1-2; 8 nucleotides align to TRBD1. V trimming: 6 bases; J trimming: 5 bases; junction bases outside the gene matches: 8. Germline V gives CDR1 SQVTM, CDR2 ANQGSEA. This CDR3 region has 13 residues. DNA for the CDR3: TGCAGCGTAGGGACAGGCCCAGGATATGGCTACACCTTC. This codes for CSVGTGPGYGYTF.

V gene TRBV12-3 or TRBV12-4 combines with J gene TRBJ2-2; 14 bases match TRBD2. The CDR3 spans 17 residues. After removal of 6 bases from V and 6 bases from J, the junction contained 9 bases not matched to a gene. The CDR3 reads CASSRGTSGSGAGELFF. DNA of the CDR3: TGTGCCAGCAGCCGAGGGACTAGCGGGAGTGGGGCCGGGGAGCTGTTTTTT.

V usage is TRBV7-2 and J usage is TRBJ2-4; perhaps TRBD2 as D (5 bases). From germline, CDR1 is SGHTA and CDR2 FQGNSA. The CDR3 is 13 amino acids. The V end lost 8 bases, the J end lost 6 bases, and 14 bases lay between the germline ends. CDR3 in DNA: TGTGCCAGCCGAGCCCCGGCGGGAAACATTCAGTACTTC. This translates into CASRAPAGNIQYF.

The genes are TRBV18 and TRBJ2-1, with TRBD2 as a possible D gene (7 bases). This CDR3 has 15 residues. From germline, CDR1 is KGHSH and CDR2 LQKENI. Trimming left V 1 base short and J 9 bases short, with 16 bases between. The CDR3 nucleotides read TGTGCCAGCTCACCACAGGGGGAGGGGATGAGTGAGCAGTTCTTC. Amino acids: CASSPQGEGMSEQFF.

This sequence joins TRBV5-4 and TRBJ2-7; the match to TRBD2 covers 10 bases. Trimming took 2 bases from V and 5 from J; bases not matched to a gene: 4. The CDR3 is made up of 14 amino acids. From germline, CDR1 is SGHNT and CDR2 YYREEE (reference sequence). DNA for the CDR3: TGTGCCAGCAGCTTCAGCGGGAGGGGCGACGAGCAGTACTTC. This sequence encodes CASSFSGRGDEQYF. Full variable domain (rest looked up from reference TRBV5-4 and TRBJ2-7): ETGVTQSPTHLIKTRGQQVTLRCSSQSGHNTVSWYQQALGQGPQFIFQYYREEENGRGNFPPRFSGLQFPNYSSELNVNALELDDSALYLCASSFSGRGDEQYFGPGTRLTVT.

The genes are TRBV15 and TRBJ1-4; TRBD1 agrees at 8 bases. The CDR3 runs to 16 residues. Germline trimming cut 0 bases from V and 6 bases from J; bases unmatched to any gene: 6. The germline CDR1 and CDR2 sequences are LNHNV and YYDKDF (reference sequence). The CDR3, as DNA: TGTGCCACCAGCAGAGATAAAGACAGGGGATATGAAAAACTGTTTTTT. Its protein product is CATSRDKDRGYEKLFF. The entire variable domain, with the rest obtained from reference TRBV15 and TRBJ1-4, is as follows: DAMVIQNPRYQVTQFGKPVTLSCSQTLNHNVMYWYQQKSSQAPKLLFHYYDKDFNNEADTPDNFQSRRPNTSFCFLDIRSPGLGDTAMYLCATSRDKDRGYEKLFFGSGTQLSVL.

This chain connects TRBV5-1 to TRBJ2-7, with D possibly being TRBD2 (7 bases). V lost 7 bases and J 0 bases, leaving 11 bases between the germline ends. Germline values: CDR1 SGHRS, CDR2 YFSETQ. CDR3 length: 13 residues. The CDR3 DNA follows: TGCGCCAGCGGCGGGGGCCTCTCCTACGAGCAGTACTTC. Amino acids: CASGGGLSYEQYF.

The chain joins TRBV6-2 or TRBV6-3 to TRBJ2-5; a weak D match, TRBD1 (6 bases). V lost 0 bases, J lost 5 bases, and 16 bases lay in between. Germline lookup yields CDR1 MNHEY and CDR2 SVGEGT. The CDR3 totals 16 residues. The CDR3 sequence: CASSYSGQGKRETQYF. The CDR3 coding sequence is TGTGCCAGCAGTTACTCGGGACAAGGGAAACGCGAGACCCAGTACTTC.

The chain combines TRBV5-1 with TRBJ1-4; the D is unclear. Germline values: CDR1 SGHRS, CDR2 YFSETQ. The length of the CDR3 is 13 residues. The V end lost 4 bases, the J end lost 7 bases, and 11 bases lay between the germline ends. The CDR3 DNA reads as TGCGCCAGCAGCCTGAAACCGGGTGAAAAACTGTTTTTT. It codes for CASSLKPGEKLFF.

The chain combines TRBV30 with TRBJ1-3, with D unclear. This CDR3 region has 13 residues. The V end lost 0 bases, the J end lost 3 bases, and 6 bases lay between the germline ends. CDR1 and CDR2 from the germline V gene are GTSNPN and SVGIG (reference sequence). The CDR3 bases are TGTGCCTGGAGTGTACTTTTTGGAAACACCATATATTTT. It is translated as CAWSVLFGNTIYF.